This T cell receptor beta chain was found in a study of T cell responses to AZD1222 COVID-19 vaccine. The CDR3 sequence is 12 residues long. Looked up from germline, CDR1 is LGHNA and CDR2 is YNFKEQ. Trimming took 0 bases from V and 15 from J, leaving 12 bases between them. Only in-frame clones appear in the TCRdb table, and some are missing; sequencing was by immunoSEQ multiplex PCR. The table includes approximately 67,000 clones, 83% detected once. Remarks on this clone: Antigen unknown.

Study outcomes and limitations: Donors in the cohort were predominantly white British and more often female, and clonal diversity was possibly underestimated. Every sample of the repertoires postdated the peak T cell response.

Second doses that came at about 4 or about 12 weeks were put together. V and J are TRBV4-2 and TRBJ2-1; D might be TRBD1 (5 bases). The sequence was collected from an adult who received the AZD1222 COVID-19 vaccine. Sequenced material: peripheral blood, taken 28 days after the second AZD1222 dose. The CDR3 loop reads CASSQEFGAAFF. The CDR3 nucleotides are TGTGCCAGCAGCCAAGAGTTTGGGGCGGCGTTCTTC.